The T cell receptor (beta chain) under discussion was sequenced for a study of CD8+CD57+ T cells in acquired aplastic anemia. Study details: On average, sorted CD4+ and CD8+ cells gave 3.2 ug of DNA.

The template for TCR beta VDJ and CDR3 sequence profiling was genomic DNA. TCRdb called the reads again in MiXCR, with one record for every CDR3 protein. The table lists around 180,000 distinct CDR3 sequences, 64% of them singletons, with 46% in the top ten. This CDR3 region has 16 residues. Germline V gene sequence: CDR1 SGHVS, CDR2 FQNEAQ. Trimming pared 0 bases from V and 0 bases from J, leaving 9 bases between. In this sample, this clonotype turned up many times. The genes are TRBV7-8 and TRBJ1-3; D not certain. This receptor was taken from a human donor with severe aplastic anemia or a healthy control (not recorded which). What was sequenced was sorted CD4+, CD8+, or CD8+CD57+ T cells (not recorded which) from PBMCs. The CDR3 region has the DNA TGTGCCAGCAGCTTAGCGGGGTTGGACTCTGGAAACACCATATATTTT. As protein: CASSLAGLDSGNTIYF. Full variable domain (outside the CDR3, taken from reference TRBV7-8 and TRBJ1-3): GAGVSQSPRYKVAKRGQDVALRCDPISGHVSLFWYQQALGQGPEFLTYFQNEAQLDKSGLPSDRFFAERPEGSVSTLKIQRTQQEDSAVYLCASSLAGLDSGNTIYFGEGSWLTVV.